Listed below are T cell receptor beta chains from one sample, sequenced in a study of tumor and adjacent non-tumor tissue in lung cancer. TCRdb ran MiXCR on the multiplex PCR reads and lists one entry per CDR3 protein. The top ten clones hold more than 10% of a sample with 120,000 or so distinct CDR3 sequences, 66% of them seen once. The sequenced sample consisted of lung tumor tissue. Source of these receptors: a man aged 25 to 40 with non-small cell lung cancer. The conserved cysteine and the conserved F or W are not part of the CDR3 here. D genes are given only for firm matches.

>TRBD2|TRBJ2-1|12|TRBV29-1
SIEDGGGWYGQF
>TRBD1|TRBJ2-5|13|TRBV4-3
ASNQGYRGKDTQY
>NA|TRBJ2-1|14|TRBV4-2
ASNQDAESSYNEQF
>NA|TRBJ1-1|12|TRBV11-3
VSSRGRANTEAF
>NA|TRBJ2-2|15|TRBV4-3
ASSLDARTWNTGELF
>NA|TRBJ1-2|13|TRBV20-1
SARGGTPGGYGYT
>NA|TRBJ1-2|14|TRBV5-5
ASSSRTPKANYGYT
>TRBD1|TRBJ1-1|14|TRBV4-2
ASSLSTGGVDTEAF
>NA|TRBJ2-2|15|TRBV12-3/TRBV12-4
ASSLWTGVTSTGELF
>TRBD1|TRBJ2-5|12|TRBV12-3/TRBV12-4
ANSGQGVEETQY
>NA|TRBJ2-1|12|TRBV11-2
ASSSTWVTNGRF
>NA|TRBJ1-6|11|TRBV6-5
ASSSYSGSPLH
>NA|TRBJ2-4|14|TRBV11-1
ASIHSGWATKNIQY
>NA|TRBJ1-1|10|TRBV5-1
ASSRDLAEAF
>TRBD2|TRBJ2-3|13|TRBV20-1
STQRTSGYTDTQY
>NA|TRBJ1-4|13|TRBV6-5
ASSYSQGGQEKLF
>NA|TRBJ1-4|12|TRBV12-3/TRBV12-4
ACSFTTEGEKLF
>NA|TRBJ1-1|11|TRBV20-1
SARDPIVGGAF
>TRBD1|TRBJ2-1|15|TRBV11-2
ASSSDWRRGLGDEQY
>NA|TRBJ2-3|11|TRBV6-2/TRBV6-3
AVRDGATDTQY